Reported below is one TCR beta chain. It lacks a known antigen. Qualities for individual bases were not recorded, and no much larger clone is one base off. This specimen comes from a study of blood T cell repertoires in COVID-19 (dated by TCRdb to the early 2020s). In the study overall: Samples covering the acute and convalescent phases of COVID-19 were provided by collaborators in the United States, Italy and Spain. The prospective study material was composed of cDNA or gDNA derived from T cells, B-cell-depleted T cells, or PBMCs. Deeply sampled blood TCRbeta repertoires from subjects exposed to, actively infected with, or recovered from COVID-19 were included in the dataset. The repertoires were released in a freely available public database intended as a resource for research on the immune response to SARS-CoV-2. The samples were drawn from two sources: the first 160 participants of the ongoing ImmuneRACE study, and about 1,300 subjects contributed by 6 global collaborators. Sample metadata almost always included a de-identified subject ID, COVID-19 status, age in years and sex. Where HLA class I and class II types were available, the types were taken from metadata supplied by the sample provider, not from assay-based typing. Overall results and qualifications from the work: The amount of clinical and demographic metadata varied by source and participant and was provided uncurated.

Per the germline V gene, MDHEN is the CDR1 and SYDVKM is the CDR2. V loses 6 bases of germline sequence and J loses 4 bases, and the interval between the two ends is 34 bases. The CDR3 covers 20 residues, taking in both the cysteine and the phenylalanine. The only DNA kept is the CDR3, 60 bases in frame from the first base. TCRbeta CDR3 regions were amplified from genomic DNA using the immunoSEQ Assay, a bias-controlled multiplex PCR. In the source study's methods: The number of nucleated cells in each sample was estimated by amplification of reference gene primers within the assay. To quantify the absolute abundance of each unique TCRbeta CDR3 rearrangement, sequence reads were collapsed and filtered. For each sample, productive Simpson clonality was calculated as the square root of Simpson's diversity index across productive rearrangements. This immuneACCESS table, as held by TCRdb, lists in-frame sequences with V and J called but not all clones. Of the missing ones, under half trace to an unresolved V gene in checked studies; the others have no known cause. V and J calls and clone size are as listed in that table; D and trimming were resolved from the DNA. A total of 260,000 or so clones appear in this sample, 80% to 90% of them only once. The ten largest clones represent 3.6% of the sample.

Enrolling through a virtual design, the prospective study's participants ranged in age from roughly 18 to 100 years and lived across some 23 United States geographic areas. In the prospective study, participants were assigned to cohorts based on the clinical history participants reported in a screening survey and a study questionnaire. Exposed participants had been in contact, within 2 weeks of entering the study, with a person who had a PCR-confirmed or clinician-diagnosed case of COVID-19. Each participant in the prospective study had whole blood, serum and a nasopharyngeal or oropharyngeal swab collected by mobile phlebotomists. Participants in the prospective study had the option to provide additional blood draws and questionnaires over a 2-month period. Prospective study blood samples were shipped either frozen or at room temperature before DNA extraction.

The sequencing sample was made of PBMCs or T cells enriched from blood (not recorded which). The sequence came from a middle-aged woman who had been exposed to COVID-19. The rearranged chain carries TRBV28 and TRBJ2-7, and perhaps TRBD1 as D gene, on 6 matching bases. The DNA sequence follows: TGTGCCAGCAGGACATTTCTATACCGGGACACCCCAGCGTCATATTACGAGCAGTACTTC. This codes for CASRTFLYRDTPASYYEQYF.